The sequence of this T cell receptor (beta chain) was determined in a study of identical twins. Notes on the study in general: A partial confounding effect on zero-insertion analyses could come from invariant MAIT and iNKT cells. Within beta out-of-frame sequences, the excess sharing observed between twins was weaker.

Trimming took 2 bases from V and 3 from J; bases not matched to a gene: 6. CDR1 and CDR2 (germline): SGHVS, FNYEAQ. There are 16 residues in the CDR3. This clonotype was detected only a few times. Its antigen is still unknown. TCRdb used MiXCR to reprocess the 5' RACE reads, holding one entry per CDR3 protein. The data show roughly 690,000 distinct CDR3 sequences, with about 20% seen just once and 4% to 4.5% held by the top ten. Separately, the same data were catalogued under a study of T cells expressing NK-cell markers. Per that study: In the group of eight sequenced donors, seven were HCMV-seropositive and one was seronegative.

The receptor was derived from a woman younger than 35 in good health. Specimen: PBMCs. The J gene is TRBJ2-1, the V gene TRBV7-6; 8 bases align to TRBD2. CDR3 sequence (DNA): TGTGCCAGCAGCTTACAGGCGGGAGGAGGCTACAATGAGCAGTTCTTC. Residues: CASSLQAGGGYNEQFF.